This is a list of T cell receptor beta chains from one sample in a study of T cell responses to AZD1222 COVID-19 vaccine. Method: immunoSEQ multiplex PCR; TCRdb's copy keeps in-frame clones and lacks some. The repertoire holds roughly 100,000 clones, with roughly 88% as singletons. The sequenced sample was peripheral blood, obtained on day 0 of AZD1222 vaccination. The receptors here all came from an adult in good health. Each CDR3 is given with its conserved first and last residue. The order of the fields is clone size, J gene, D gene, V gene, CDR3 protein, CDR3 DNA. The D gene is left open where the match is weak. A clone size is listed for some rows: how often the clone was seen (once, few, many), or a class if it is expanded.

- TRBJ1-6 - TRBV21-1 CASSKKEGRRPYNSPLHF TGTGCCAGCAGCAAAAAGGAGGGAAGGAGGCCCTATAATTCACCCCTCCACTTT
- TRBJ2-1 - TRBV21-1 CASSKEEFQRDEQFF TGTGCCAGCAGCAAAGAGGAATTTCAGAGGGATGAGCAGTTCTTC
few TRBJ2-2 - TRBV2 CASSETPANTGELFF TGTGCCAGCAGTGAAACACCAGCGAACACCGGGGAGCTGTTTTTT
- TRBJ1-6 - TRBV9 CASSVGLLSSPLHF TGTGCCAGCAGCGTAGGACTGCTGTCTTCACCCCTCCACTTT
once TRBJ2-1 TRBD2 TRBV10-3 CAIGAGNEQFF TGTGCCATCGGAGCGGGGAATGAGCAGTTCTTC
- TRBJ1-4 - TRBV20-1 CSASVGMEEKLFF TGCAGTGCTAGTGTTGGGATGGAAGAAAAACTGTTTTTT
- TRBJ2-1 - TRBV19 CASSPRVYNEQFF TGTGCCAGTAGCCCTAGGGTCTACAATGAGCAGTTCTTC
once TRBJ2-3 - TRBV7-9 CASSLGVRDTQYF TGTGCCAGCAGCTTAGGAGTTCGGGATACGCAGTATTTT
- TRBJ2-7 - TRBV4-3 CASSQGLAETKPYEQYF TGCGCCAGCAGCCAAGGATTAGCGGAGACAAAACCCTACGAGCAGTACTTC
- TRBJ1-3 TRBD1 TRBV3-1/TRBV3-2 CASSQTGYGNTIYF TGTGCCAGCAGCCAGACAGGGTACGGAAACACCATATATTTT
- TRBJ1-1 - TRBV15 CATSRDGGFNQAFF TGTGCCACCAGCAGAGATGGGGGATTTAATCAAGCTTTCTTT
- TRBJ1-4 - TRBV5-4 CASSLGVPGSTNEKLFF TGTGCCAGCAGCTTGGGAGTGCCGGGGTCTACTAATGAAAAACTGTTTTTT
- TRBJ2-5 - TRBV7-2 CASSLLGGETQYF TGTGCCAGCAGCCTCCTGGGGGGAGAGACCCAGTACTTC
- TRBJ1-1 - TRBV12-3/TRBV12-4 CASSLSGLTEAFF TGTGCCAGCAGTTTGTCTGGTCTCACTGAAGCTTTCTTT
- TRBJ1-6 - TRBV25-1 CASSESYSPLHF TGTGCCAGCAGTGAATCCTATTCACCCCTCCACTTT
- TRBJ1-5 - TRBV7-7 CASSLVCSTRGFRQPQHF TGTGCTAGCAGCTTAGTGTGTAGTACACGAGGGTTTCGTCAGCCCCAGCATTTT
- TRBJ2-7 TRBD1 TRBV15 CATSRDRTGREQYF TGTGCCACCAGCAGAGATCGGACAGGGAGAGAGCAGTACTTC
- TRBJ1-1 - TRBV11-2 CASSFGGVGTEAFF TGTGCCAGCAGCTTCGGGGGAGTTGGCACTGAAGCTTTCTTT
- TRBJ2-5 TRBD2 TRBV9 CASSPSAGGAETQYF TGTGCCAGCAGCCCCTCGGCCGGGGGGGCAGAGACCCAGTACTTC
- TRBJ2-3 - TRBV11-2 CASSSSTDTQYF TGTGCCAGCAGCTCAAGCACAGATACGCAGTATTTT
- TRBJ2-2 - TRBV11-2 CASSLGPLSGDTGELFF TGTGCCAGCAGCTTAGGCCCCCTTAGCGGCGACACCGGGGAGCTGTTTTTT
few TRBJ1-1 - TRBV19 CASRGGTKNTEAFF TGTGCCAGTAGAGGGGGGACAAAAAACACTGAAGCTTTCTTT
- TRBJ1-1 TRBD1 TRBV28 CASSLTGQGSTEAFF TGTGCCAGCAGTTTAACGGGACAGGGGTCGACTGAAGCTTTCTTT
- TRBJ2-2 - TRBV4-2 CASSQVLRGRNTGELFF TGTGCCAGCAGCCAAGTCTTACGCGGAAGGAACACCGGGGAGCTGTTTTTT
few TRBJ1-2 - TRBV5-6 CASSLWGVAGTNYGYTF TGTGCCAGCAGCTTGTGGGGCGTCGCAGGAACTAACTATGGCTACACCTTC
few TRBJ1-1 - TRBV12-3/TRBV12-4 CATITGNTEAFF TGTGCCACCATCACCGGGAACACTGAAGCTTTCTTT
- TRBJ1-1 - TRBV2 CASNSRQQQNTEAFF TGTGCCAGCAATTCAAGACAGCAACAGAACACTGAAGCTTTCTTT
- TRBJ1-1 - TRBV25-1 CASSGQIESEAFF TGTGCCAGCAGTGGACAGATCGAGAGTGAAGCTTTCTTT
- TRBJ1-5 - TRBV7-2 CASSLQPTSIQPQHF TGTGCCAGCAGCCTCCAGCCGACCAGCATTCAGCCCCAGCATTTT
- TRBJ1-6 - TRBV27 CASSFIAARSPLHF TGTGCCAGCAGTTTCATTGCGGCTCGGTCACCCCTCCACTTT
- TRBJ2-1 TRBD2 TRBV4-1 CASSQDSGEASYNEQFF TGCGCCAGCAGCCAAGACAGCGGGGAGGCGTCCTACAATGAGCAGTTCTTC
- TRBJ1-2 - TRBV4-1 CASGNSDRGPANYGYTF TGCGCCAGCGGCAACAGCGACCGAGGGCCAGCTAACTATGGCTACACCTTC
- TRBJ2-3 TRBD2 TRBV28 CATWTSGSTDTQYF TGTGCCACCTGGACTAGCGGGAGCACAGATACGCAGTATTTT
- TRBJ1-4 - TRBV28 CASSFPPTNEKLFF TGTGCCAGCAGTTTCCCTCCAACTAATGAAAAACTGTTTTTT
- TRBJ2-7 TRBD1 TRBV28 CASSLAGTGNDYEQYF TGTGCCAGCAGTTTAGCCGGGACAGGTAATGACTACGAGCAGTACTTC
once TRBJ1-2 TRBD1 TRBV5-1 CASSPGTGDANGYTF TGCGCCAGCAGCCCTGGGACAGGGGATGCAAATGGCTACACCTTC
- TRBJ1-4 - TRBV20-1 CSAKNEKLFF TGCAGTGCCAAAAATGAAAAACTGTTTTTT
- TRBJ1-6 - TRBV19 CASSVDSRKANSPLHF TGTGCCAGTAGTGTAGACAGTCGAAAAGCTAATTCACCCCTCCACTTT
- TRBJ1-1 - TRBV29-1 CSVVGAVGTEAFF TGCAGCGTTGTAGGCGCTGTGGGCACTGAAGCTTTCTTT
- TRBJ1-2 - TRBV12-3/TRBV12-4 CASNTPGYGYTF TGTGCCAGCAACACCCCAGGGTATGGCTACACCTTC
- TRBJ1-4 TRBD1 TRBV2 CASSRQGADEKLFF TGTGCCAGCAGCCGACAGGGGGCTGATGAAAAACTGTTTTTT
- TRBJ2-1 TRBD2 TRBV25-1 CASSGYPAGAYNEQFF TGTGCCAGCAGTGGTTACCCGGCGGGAGCCTACAATGAGCAGTTCTTC